This T cell receptor (beta chain) was captured in a study of blood T cell repertoires in COVID-19. Study-level information: The cDNA or gDNA used as material had been derived from T cells, B-cell-depleted T cells, or PBMCs.

Original processing notes: Estimates of nucleated cell counts were drawn from the amplification of reference gene primers. The table came from immunoSEQ multiplex PCR; TCRdb's copy has only in-frame clones and leaves some out. The V and J calls and the clone size are those of that table, but D and trimming were determined from the DNA. The data show just under 250,000 clones, with around 89% seen just once and around 4% held by the top ten. The CDR3 has 17 residues. Trimming cost V 1 base and J 4 bases; bases outside gene matches: 8. Germline assignment: CDR1 KGHSH and CDR2 LQKENI. Clinical history as reported by participants underpinned cohort assignment. Each recovered donor of Cohort 3 presented with two negative PCRs, clearance, or symptom resolution.

The chain has TRBV18 and TRBJ2-3; 10 bases match TRBD2. Sequenced sample: PBMCs or T cells enriched from blood (not recorded which). The TCR was taken from a woman aged 25 to 45 who had recovered from COVID-19. The CDR3 sequence: CASSPRASGSGSDTQYF. The CDR3 DNA is TGTGCCAGCTCACCACGGGCTAGCGGGAGTGGGTCAGATACGCAGTATTTT.